The 6 T cell receptor beta chains reported below all come from one sample, sequenced in a study of T cells in Graves' hyperthyroidism and ophthalmopathy. Amplified TCR beta CDR3 regions came from RNA transcripts. Researchers ran a first-round RT-PCR on the TCR CDR3 using the HTBI primer set. TCRdb reprocessed the multiplex PCR reads via MiXCR and lists one record per CDR3 protein. The sample holds about 840,000 distinct CDR3 sequences, roughly 40% seen once. Sequencing was carried out using blood. These receptors were taken from a man between 18 and 29 years old with Graves' hyperthyroidism.

This clonotype appeared a few times. One junction end does not reproduce the germline sequence, and a read error may be involved. The chain links TRBV10-3 to TRBJ2-7, with 10 bases identical to TRBD1. This CDR3 is built from 14 residues. CDR1 and CDR2 from the germline V gene are ENHRY and SYGVKD. The CDR3 here is CASSWDRGPYEQYF. In DNA, the CDR3 is TGTGCCAGCAGTTGGGACAGGGGTCCCTACGAGCAGTACTTC.

The J gene is TRBJ2-7, the V gene TRBV7-2; TRBD2 matches 7 bases. This CDR3 has 13 residues. Germline V CDR1 and CDR2: SGHTA, FQGNSA. Trimming removed 7 bases from V and 5 bases from J; junction bases left unmatched: 8. This chain's CDR3 is CASTKRGGDEQYF. CDR3 nucleotide sequence: TGTGCCAGCACCAAAAGGGGAGGGGACGAGCAGTACTTC. The whole variable domain, remainder taken from reference TRBV7-2 and TRBJ2-7, is GAGVSQSPSNKVTEKGKDVELRCDPISGHTALYWYRQSLGQGLEFLIYFQGNSAPDKSGLPSDRFSAERTGGSVSTLTIQRTQQEDSAVYLCASTKRGGDEQYFGPGTRLTVT.

Ten or more counts support this clonotype. This chain uses TRBV29-1 with TRBJ1-1; possible D gene TRBD1, 5 bases. The CDR3 runs 13 residues. V lost 7 bases, J lost 4 bases, and 16 bases lay in between. Germline CDR1 is SQVTM and CDR2 is ANQGSEA. CDR3 sequence reads: CSAHLQGGTEAFF. The CDR3 region has the DNA TGCAGCGCGCATCTCCAGGGAGGCACTGAAGCTTTCTTT.

This clonotype occurred many times. The gene calls are TRBV25-1 and TRBJ1-4; D is perhaps TRBD1 (5 bases). CDR1 is MGHDK, CDR2 SYGVNS, per germline. V dropped 7 bases and J dropped 4 bases, with 13 bases sitting between them. The CDR3 runs to 14 residues. The CDR3 DNA reads as TGTGCCAGCACCCTCGGGGGGAATAATGAAAAACTGTTTTTT. As protein: CASTLGGNNEKLFF.

The chain joins TRBV9 to TRBJ2-2, with 7 nucleotides matching TRBD1. From germline, CDR1 is SGDLS and CDR2 YYNGEE. The junction had 9 bases not matched to a gene; V was cut back by 4 bases and J by 3 bases. This CDR3 spans 16 amino acids. The CDR3 spells CASSFAQGRHTGELFF. CDR3 nucleotides: TGTGCCAGCAGCTTCGCACAGGGGCGGCACACCGGGGAGCTGTTTTTT.

The chain is built from TRBV24-1 and TRBJ1-4, with D perhaps TRBD1 (5 bases). The CDR3 runs 17 residues. V lost 1 base and J 7 bases, leaving 18 bases between the germline ends. The V gene's germline CDR1 is KGHDR and CDR2 SFDVKD. The CDR3 spells CATSDFGAAGQGEKLFF. Written as DNA, the CDR3 is TGTGCCACCAGTGATTTTGGCGCGGCAGGGCAGGGTGAAAAACTGTTTTTT.